The clone carrying this TCR beta chain was observed a single time. Its matching antigen is unknown. At deep level, the assay was performed. Authors' data handling: Junction-only sequences without quality scores were provided by ImmunoSEQ, so filtering was different. Measured with immunoSEQ multiplex PCR; TCRdb has only the in-frame clones, and not every one. D and trimming were read from the DNA, whereas the V and J calls and clone size are those reported in that table. This table has around 2.5 million clones, 93% appearing once. This record comes from a study of shared clonotypes between healthy human individuals. This CDR3 comprises 13 residues. CDR1 and CDR2 from the germline V gene are LGHNA and YNFKEQ. V lost 5 bases, J lost 0 bases, and 8 bases lay in between. Study outcomes and limitations: Clonotypes shared by all four sorted-subset donors had higher generation probabilities than non-shared clonotypes.

The specimen was naive CD4+ T cells from PBMCs. As for subset: CD45RA+ positively selected. This receptor was taken from a young man in good health. Some clones in this sample may be carry-over from other donors' samples. The chain uses TRBV4-2 and TRBJ2-7; no clear D gene. CDR3 in DNA: TGTGCCAGCAGCTTGGGCAACTCCTACGAGCAGTACTTC. This sequence encodes CASSLGNSYEQYF.